This entry is about one T cell receptor beta chain. The data originate from a study of patients and donors after allogeneic stem cell transplantation. The V segment lost 6 bases and the J segment 3 bases; nucleotides outside the gene matches: 13. The CDR3 loop spans 17 amino acids. Germline CDR1 MNHNS, CDR2 SASEGT. MiXCR, applied by TCRdb to the RT-PCR reads, yields one record per CDR3 protein. The profile shows 900,000 to 1,000,000 distinct CDR3 sequences, over 15% of them singletons. This receptor was obtained from a human donor who was either an allogeneic HSCT recipient or a stem cell or donor lymphocyte infusion donor (not recorded which). It is not recorded whose cells these are; they may come from a transplant donor. Source material: blood, either unsorted or a sorted T cell fraction (not recorded which). The J gene is TRBJ1-2, the V gene TRBV6-1, with 10 bases fitting TRBD1. The CDR3 DNA reads TGTGCCAGCAGCCGAGATGCCACGGGACAGGGGTACTATGGCTACACCTTC. Its protein product is CASSRDATGQGYYGYTF.